Listed here is a single T cell receptor beta chain. Its cognate antigen has yet to be identified. The input lacks base qualities; no much larger clone sits a single base away. TCRbeta CDR3 regions were amplified from genomic DNA by means of the immunoSEQ Assay, a bias-controlled multiplex PCR. The original methods were these. Within the assay, amplification of reference gene primers was used to estimate how many nucleated cells each sample contained. Sequence reads were collapsed and filtered to measure the absolute abundance of every unique TCRbeta CDR3 rearrangement. For each sample, productive Simpson clonality was calculated as the square root of Simpson's diversity index over productive rearrangements. As stored in TCRdb, this immuneACCESS dataset retains in-frame rearrangements with V and J assigned. A fraction of the clones does not appear; measured against another copy, unresolved V genes explain less than half of the discrepancy, and the remainder lacks a known reason. The D gene and trimming were derived from the DNA, and the V and J assignments and clone size from that table. This sample is represented by 200,000 to 250,000 clones; 80% to 90% of them were singletons. 0.87% of the sample goes to the ten largest clones.

This record belongs to a study of blood T cell repertoires in COVID-19 (dated by TCRdb to 2019 to 2021). Background on the whole study: Collaborator samples came from the United States, Italy and Spain and covered acute and convalescent phases of COVID-19. The prospective study material was composed of cDNA or gDNA derived from T cells, B-cell-depleted T cells, or PBMCs. Deeply sampled blood TCRbeta repertoires from subjects exposed to, actively infected with, or recovered from COVID-19 were included in the dataset. The samples were drawn from the first 160 participants of the ongoing ImmuneRACE study and from more than 1,000 subjects provided by 6 global collaborators. A de-identified subject ID, COVID-19 status, age in years and sex were almost always included in the sample metadata. Where available, HLA class I and class II types were obtained from metadata supplied by the sample provider rather than from assay-based typing. The repertoires were made available in a free public database intended to serve as a resource for research on the immune response to SARS-CoV-2.

From the cysteine through the phenylalanine, the CDR3 covers 16 amino acids. The entry retains the CDR3 DNA only, 48 bases that are in frame from base 1. At the junction V is shortened by 8 bases and J by 0 bases, with 17 bases in between. Based on the germline V gene (reference sequence), the CDR1 and CDR2 sequences are LNHDA and SQIVND. On the study overall, not on this receptor specifically: The quantity of clinical and demographic metadata differed by source and by participant and was supplied without curation.

Enrolling through a virtual design, the prospective study's participants ranged in age from about 18 to 100 years and lived across roughly 23 United States geographic areas. In the prospective study, participants were assigned to cohorts based on the clinical history participants reported in a screening survey and a study questionnaire. Exposed participants were defined as having been in contact with someone with a PCR-confirmed or clinician-diagnosed COVID-19 case within 2 weeks of study entry. In the prospective study, mobile phlebotomists collected whole blood, serum and a nasopharyngeal or oropharyngeal swab from each participant. Additional blood draws and questionnaires over an approximately 2-month period could optionally be provided by prospective study participants. Before DNA extraction, blood samples from the prospective study were shipped at room temperature or frozen.

Sequenced material: PBMCs or T cells enriched from blood (not recorded which). This clonotype originated in a middle-aged man who had been exposed to COVID-19. The V and J segments used are TRBV19 and TRBJ1-3; 5 matching bases give a weak D call of TRBD1. The CDR3 loop reads CASANPGQVSGNTIYF. In nucleotides, the sequence is TGTGCCAGTGCCAATCCCGGACAAGTCTCTGGAAACACCATATATTTT.